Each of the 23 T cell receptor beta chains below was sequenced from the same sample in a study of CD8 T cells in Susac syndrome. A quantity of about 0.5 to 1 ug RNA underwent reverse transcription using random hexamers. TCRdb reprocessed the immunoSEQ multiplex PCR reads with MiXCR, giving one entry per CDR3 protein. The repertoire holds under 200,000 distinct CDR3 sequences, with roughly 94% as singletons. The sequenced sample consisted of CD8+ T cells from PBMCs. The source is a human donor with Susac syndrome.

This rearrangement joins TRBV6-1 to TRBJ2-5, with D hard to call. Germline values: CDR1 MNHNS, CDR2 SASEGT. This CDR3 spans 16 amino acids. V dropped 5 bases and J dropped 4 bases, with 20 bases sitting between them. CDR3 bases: TGTGCCAGCAGTCCTCGTGAGGACCCACGGCGAGAGACCCAGTACTTC. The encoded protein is CASSPREDPRRETQYF.

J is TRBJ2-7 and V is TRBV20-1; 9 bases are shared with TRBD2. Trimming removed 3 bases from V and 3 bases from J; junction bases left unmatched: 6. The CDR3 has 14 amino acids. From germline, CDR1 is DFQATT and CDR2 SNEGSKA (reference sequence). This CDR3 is CSASLAGGIYEQYF. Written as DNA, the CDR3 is TGCAGTGCTAGTTTGGCGGGAGGGATCTACGAGCAGTACTTC.

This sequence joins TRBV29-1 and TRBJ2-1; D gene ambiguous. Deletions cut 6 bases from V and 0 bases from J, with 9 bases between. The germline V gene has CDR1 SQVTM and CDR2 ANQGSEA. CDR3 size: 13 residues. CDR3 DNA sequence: TGCAGCGTGTCGACGAGCTCCTACAATGAGCAGTTCTTC. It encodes CSVSTSSYNEQFF.

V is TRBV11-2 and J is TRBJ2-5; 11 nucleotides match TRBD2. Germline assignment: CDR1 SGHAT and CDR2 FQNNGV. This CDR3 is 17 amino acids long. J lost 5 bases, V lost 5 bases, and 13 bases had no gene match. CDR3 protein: CASSPNFSGRAEETQYF. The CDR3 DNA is TGTGCCAGCAGCCCCAACTTTAGCGGGAGGGCCGAGGAGACCCAGTACTTC.

CDR3 region: CASSTYGRRGTGGIFGYGYTF. CDR3 DNA sequence: TGTGCCAGCAGCACATACGGGCGACGGGGTACAGGGGGAATATTCGGATATGGCTACACCTTC. The chain employs TRBV7-8 and TRBJ1-2, with 8 positions matching TRBD1. The CDR3 totals 21 residues. J gave up 5 bases and V 5 bases, and 28 bases lay outside the gene matches. Germline V gene sequence: CDR1 SGHVS, CDR2 FQNEAQ. Combining the CDR3 with reference TRBV7-8 and TRBJ1-2 gives the whole variable domain GAGVSQSPRYKVAKRGQDVALRCDPISGHVSLFWYQQALGQGPEFLTYFQNEAQLDKSGLPSDRFFAERPEGSVSTLKIQRTQQEDSAVYLCASSTYGRRGTGGIFGYGYTFGSGTRLTVV.

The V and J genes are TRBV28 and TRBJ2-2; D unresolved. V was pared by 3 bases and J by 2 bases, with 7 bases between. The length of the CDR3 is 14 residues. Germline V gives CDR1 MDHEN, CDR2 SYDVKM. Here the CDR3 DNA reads TGTGCCAGCAGTTTTGAAGCTAACACCGGGGAGCTGTTTTTT. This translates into CASSFEANTGELFF.

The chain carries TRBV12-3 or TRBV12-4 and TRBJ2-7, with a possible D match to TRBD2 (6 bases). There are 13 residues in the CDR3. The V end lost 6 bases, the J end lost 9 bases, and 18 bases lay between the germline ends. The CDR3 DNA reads TGTGCCAGCAGCTCTAGTGGGTACGGGGGGCAGTACTTC. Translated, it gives CASSSSGYGGQYF.

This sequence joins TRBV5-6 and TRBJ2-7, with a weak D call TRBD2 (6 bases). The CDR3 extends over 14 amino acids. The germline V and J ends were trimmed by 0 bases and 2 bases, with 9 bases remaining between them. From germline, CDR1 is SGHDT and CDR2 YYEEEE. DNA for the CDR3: TGTGCCAGCAGCTTGGCGGGAGAAACCTACGAGCAGTACTTC. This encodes CASSLAGETYEQYF.

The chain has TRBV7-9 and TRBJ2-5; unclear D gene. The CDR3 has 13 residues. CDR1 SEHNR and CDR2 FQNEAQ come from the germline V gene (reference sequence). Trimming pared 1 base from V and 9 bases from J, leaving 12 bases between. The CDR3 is CASSLVSSLAQYF. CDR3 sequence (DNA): TGTGCCAGCAGCTTAGTATCCAGTCTAGCCCAGTACTTC.

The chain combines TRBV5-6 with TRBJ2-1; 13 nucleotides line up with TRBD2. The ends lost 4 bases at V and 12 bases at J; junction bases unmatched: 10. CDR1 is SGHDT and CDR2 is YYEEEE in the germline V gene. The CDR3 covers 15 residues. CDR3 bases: TGTGCCAGCAGCACGGGACTAGCGGGGTGGGACGGGCAGTTCTTC. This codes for CASSTGLAGWDGQFF. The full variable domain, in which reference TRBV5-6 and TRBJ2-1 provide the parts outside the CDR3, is DAGVTQSPTHLIKTRGQQVTLRCSPKSGHDTVSWYQQALGQGPQFIFQYYEEEERQRGNFPDRFSGHQFPNYSSELNVNALLLGDSALYLCASSTGLAGWDGQFFGPGTRLTVL.

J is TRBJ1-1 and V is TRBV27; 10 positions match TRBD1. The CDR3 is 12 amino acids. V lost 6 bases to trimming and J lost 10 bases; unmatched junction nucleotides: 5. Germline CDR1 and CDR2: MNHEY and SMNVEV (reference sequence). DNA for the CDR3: TGTGCCAGCAGGGACAGGGGGGAGGGAGCTTTCTTT. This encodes CASRDRGEGAFF.

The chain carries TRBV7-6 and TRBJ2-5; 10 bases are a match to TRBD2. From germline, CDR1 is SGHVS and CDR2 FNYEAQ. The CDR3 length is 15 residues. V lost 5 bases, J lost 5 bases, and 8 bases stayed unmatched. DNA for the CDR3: TGTGCCAGCAGCCCAGCGGGGGGGCCGCGCGAGACCCAGTACTTC. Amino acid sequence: CASSPAGGPRETQYF.

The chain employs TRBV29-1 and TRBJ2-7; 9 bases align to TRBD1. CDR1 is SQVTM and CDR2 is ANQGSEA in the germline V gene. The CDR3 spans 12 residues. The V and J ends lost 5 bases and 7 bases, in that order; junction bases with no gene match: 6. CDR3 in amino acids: CSVPGQGGEQYF. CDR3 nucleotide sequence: TGCAGCGTTCCGGGACAGGGCGGTGAGCAGTACTTC.

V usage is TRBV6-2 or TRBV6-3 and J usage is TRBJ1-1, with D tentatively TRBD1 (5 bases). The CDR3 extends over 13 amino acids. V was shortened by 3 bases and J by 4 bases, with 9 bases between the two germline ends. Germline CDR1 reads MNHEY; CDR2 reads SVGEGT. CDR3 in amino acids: CASSYMGTTEAFF. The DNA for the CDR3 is TGTGCCAGCAGTTATATGGGGACCACTGAAGCTTTCTTT.

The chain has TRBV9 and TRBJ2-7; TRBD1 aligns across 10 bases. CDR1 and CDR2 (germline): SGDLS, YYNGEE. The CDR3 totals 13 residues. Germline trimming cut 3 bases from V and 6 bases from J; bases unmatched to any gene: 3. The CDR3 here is CASSGGQGGEQYF. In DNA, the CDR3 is TGTGCCAGCAGCGGAGGACAGGGGGGCGAGCAGTACTTC.

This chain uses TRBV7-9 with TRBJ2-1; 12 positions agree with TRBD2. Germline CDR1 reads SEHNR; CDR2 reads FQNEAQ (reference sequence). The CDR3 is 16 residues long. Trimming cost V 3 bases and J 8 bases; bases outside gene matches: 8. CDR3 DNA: TGTGCCAGCAGCTTGCTAGCGGGAGGGACGTTCGATGAGCAGTTCTTC. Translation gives CASSLLAGGTFDEQFF.

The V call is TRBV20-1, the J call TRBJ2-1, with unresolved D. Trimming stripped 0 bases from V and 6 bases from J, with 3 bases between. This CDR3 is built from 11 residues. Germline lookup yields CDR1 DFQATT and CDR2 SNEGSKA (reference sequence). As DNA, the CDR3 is TGCAGTGCTAGAGATAGCAATGAGCAGTTCTTC. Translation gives CSARDSNEQFF.

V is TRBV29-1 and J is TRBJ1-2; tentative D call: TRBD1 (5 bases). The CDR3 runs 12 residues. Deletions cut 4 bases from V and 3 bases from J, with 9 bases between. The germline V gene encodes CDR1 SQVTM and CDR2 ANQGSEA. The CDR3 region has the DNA TGCAGCGTTGTGCAGGGCTACTATGGCTACACCTTC. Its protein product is CSVVQGYYGYTF.

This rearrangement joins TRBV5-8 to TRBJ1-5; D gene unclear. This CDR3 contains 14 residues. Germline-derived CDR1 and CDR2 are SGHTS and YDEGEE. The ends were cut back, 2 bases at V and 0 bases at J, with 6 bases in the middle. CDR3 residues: CASSFVDSNQPQHF. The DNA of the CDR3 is TGTGCCAGCAGCTTCGTAGATAGCAATCAGCCCCAGCATTTT.

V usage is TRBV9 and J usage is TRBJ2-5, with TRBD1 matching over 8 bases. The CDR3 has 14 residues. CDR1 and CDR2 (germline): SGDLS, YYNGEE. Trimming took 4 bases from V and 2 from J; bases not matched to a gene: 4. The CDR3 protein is CASSKWDRQETQYF. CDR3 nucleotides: TGTGCCAGCAGCAAATGGGACAGGCAAGAGACCCAGTACTTC.

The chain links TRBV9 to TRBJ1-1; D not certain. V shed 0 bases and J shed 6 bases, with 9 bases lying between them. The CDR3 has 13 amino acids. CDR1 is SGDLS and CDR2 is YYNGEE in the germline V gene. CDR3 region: CASSVVSGSEAFF. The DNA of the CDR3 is TGTGCCAGCAGCGTAGTGTCAGGTTCTGAAGCTTTCTTT.

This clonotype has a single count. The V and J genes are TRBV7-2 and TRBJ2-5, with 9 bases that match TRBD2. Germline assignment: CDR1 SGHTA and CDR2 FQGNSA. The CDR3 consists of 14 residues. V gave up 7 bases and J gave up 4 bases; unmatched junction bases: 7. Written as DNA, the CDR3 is TGTGCCAGCACTCTTAGCGGGAGAGGAGAGACCCAGTACTTC. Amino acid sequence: CASTLSGRGETQYF.

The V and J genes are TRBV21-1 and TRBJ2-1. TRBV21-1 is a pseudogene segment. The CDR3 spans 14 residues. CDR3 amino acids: CASSKEQPNNEQFF. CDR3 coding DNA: TGTGCCAGCAGCAAAGAACAGCCCAACAATGAGCAGTTCTTC.